The 21 T cell receptor beta chains listed next were all sequenced from one sample in a study of shared clonotypes between healthy human individuals. Measured with immunoSEQ multiplex PCR; TCRdb has only the in-frame clones, and not every one. The table records about 110,000 clones, around 64% of them present only once. The sequenced sample consisted of memory CD8+ T cells sorted from blood. The subset here: CD45RO+ cells pooled with CCR7-negative TemRA cells. Receptor source: a woman between 25 and 40 years old in good health.

The sample holds one count of this clone. The chain combines TRBV25-1 with TRBJ2-1; 10 positions agree with TRBD2. With 7 bases clipped from V and 5 bases from J, the junction kept 11 bases outside the gene matches. The CDR3 is made up of 16 amino acids. Germline loops: CDR1 MGHDK, CDR2 SYGVNS. The DNA of the CDR3 is TGTGCCAGCATTTCTCCCCTAGCGGGAGTAAACAATGAGCAGTTCTTC. Translating gives CASISPLAGVNNEQFF.

There are a few counts of this clone. J is TRBJ2-5 and V is TRBV27; TRBD1 agrees at 7 bases. The CDR3 is 15 residues long. The germline V gene encodes CDR1 MNHEY and CDR2 SMNVEV (reference sequence). J gave up 2 bases and V 1 base, and 4 bases lay outside the gene matches. In DNA form, the CDR3 reads TGTGCCAGCAGTTTATTGCCACAGGGGCAAGAGACCCAGTACTTC. As protein: CASSLLPQGQETQYF.

This clone was picked up a small number of times. This chain uses TRBV7-9 with TRBJ2-7; the D gene could be TRBD1 or TRBD2 (5 bases each). Trimming shortened V by 5 bases and J by 11 bases, and 16 bases separated the two germline ends. CDR1 is SEHNR and CDR2 is FQNEAQ in the germline V gene (reference sequence). This CDR3 region has 12 residues. The CDR3 reads CASSGRDPTEYF. The CDR3 DNA reads TGTGCCAGCAGCGGCCGGGACCCTACCGAGTACTTC.

The V gene is TRBV27, the J gene TRBJ2-1, with 16 bases identical to TRBD2. The CDR3 sequence is 15 residues long. J was trimmed by 5 bases and V by 8 bases; bases with no gene match: 3. In germline, CDR1 is MNHEY, CDR2 SMNVEV (reference sequence). The CDR3 sequence is CASGGLAGGNNEQFF. CDR3 in DNA: TGTGCCAGCGGGGGACTAGCGGGAGGGAACAATGAGCAGTTCTTC.

The chain couples TRBV18 to TRBJ1-5, with no clear D. The CDR3 has 15 amino acids. V was clipped by 6 bases and J by 4 bases, with 16 bases between them. Germline V gives CDR1 KGHSH, CDR2 LQKENI. CDR3 residues: CASSAVFRANQPQHF. The CDR3 coding sequence is TGTGCCAGCTCCGCAGTCTTCAGAGCTAATCAGCCCCAGCATTTT.

This CDR3 reads CATSRDSRGSDEQFF. In DNA, the CDR3 is TGTGCCACCAGCAGAGATTCCCGGGGGTCGGATGAGCAGTTCTTC. V usage is TRBV15 and J usage is TRBJ2-1; TRBD2 might be the D (6 bases). Trimming took 0 bases from V and 8 from J, leaving 14 bases between them. The germline gives CDR1 LNHNV, CDR2 YYDKDF (reference sequence). The CDR3 runs to 15 residues.

This chain uses TRBV2 with TRBJ1-1; D gene unclear. CDR1 is SNHLY and CDR2 is FYNNEI in the germline V gene. With 0 bases removed from V and 1 base from J, the gap between germline ends came to 9 bases. The CDR3 length is 15 residues. Here the CDR3 reads CASSEAEGQNTEAFF. CDR3 in DNA: TGTGCCAGCAGTGAAGCGGAGGGCCAGAACACTGAAGCTTTCTTT.

The rearrangement joins TRBV4-2 to TRBJ2-2; the D is unclear. CDR1 is LGHNA, CDR2 YNFKEQ, per germline. This CDR3 is built from 12 residues. V lost 3 bases and J 6 bases, leaving 5 bases between the germline ends. The CDR3 loop is CASSQVSGELFF. In nucleotides, the CDR3 is TGTGCCAGCAGCCAGGTCTCCGGGGAGCTGTTTTTT.

The V gene is TRBV5-1, the J gene TRBJ2-7; 9 nucleotides align to TRBD2. The germline gives CDR1 SGHRS, CDR2 YFSETQ. The length of the CDR3 is 15 residues. V lost 3 bases, J lost 4 bases, and 8 bases stayed unmatched. The CDR3 sequence is CASSSPTSGPYEQYF. The CDR3 coding sequence is TGCGCCAGCAGCTCCCCTACTAGCGGGCCGTACGAGCAGTACTTC.

This chain's CDR3 is CATVEQGGEQPQHF. The DNA for the CDR3 is TGTGCCACCGTGGAACAGGGAGGGGAGCAGCCCCAGCATTTT. The chain uses TRBV28 and TRBJ1-5, with D possibly TRBD1 on 6 matching bases. V lost 10 bases and J 7 bases, leaving 20 bases between the germline ends. This CDR3 spans 14 amino acids. Per the germline V gene, CDR1 is MDHEN and CDR2 is SYDVKM.

The chain combines TRBV29-1 with TRBJ2-5; maybe TRBD2 (6 bases). This CDR3 has 12 residues. Trimming cost V 5 bases and J 4 bases, with 11 bases left between them. CDR1 and CDR2 from the germline V gene are SQVTM and ANQGSEA. The CDR3: CSVRPEGETQYF. The CDR3 nucleotides are TGCAGCGTTCGCCCGGAGGGAGAGACCCAGTACTTC. Drawing the rest from reference TRBV29-1 and TRBJ2-5, the complete variable domain is SAVISQKPSRDICQRGTSLTIQCQVDSQVTMMFWYRQQPGQSLTLIATANQGSEATYESGFVIDKFPISRPNLTFSTLTVSNMSPEDSSIYLCSVRPEGETQYFGPGTRLLVL.

The chain carries TRBV18 and TRBJ2-7; D call uncertain. The CDR3 sequence is 13 residues long. CDR1 and CDR2 from the germline V gene are KGHSH and LQKENI. The V end lost 4 bases, the J end lost 4 bases, and 11 bases lay between the germline ends. CDR3 loop: CASSLTRWYEQYF. The CDR3 nucleotides read TGTGCCAGCTCACTTACCAGGTGGTACGAGCAGTACTTC.

This clone has just a few counts. V and J are TRBV5-1 and TRBJ2-5; 8 bases line up with TRBD2. Germline loops: CDR1 SGHRS, CDR2 YFSETQ. The CDR3 spans 15 residues. With 1 base clipped from V and 2 bases from J, the junction kept 4 bases outside the gene matches. DNA for the CDR3: TGCGCCAGCAGCTTGATGGGACTAGGACAAGAGACCCAGTACTTC. Protein sequence: CASSLMGLGQETQYF.

The rearrangement links TRBV7-2 to TRBJ1-1, with TRBD1 matching 10 bases. The J segment lost 8 bases and the V segment lost 3 bases, leaving 0 bases of the junction unmatched. CDR3 length: 12 amino acids. Germline V gene data show CDR1 as SGHTA and CDR2 as FQGNSA. CDR3 residues: CASSLGQGEAFF. CDR3 DNA sequence: TGTGCCAGCAGCTTGGGACAGGGGGAAGCTTTCTTT.

This rearrangement joins TRBV13 to TRBJ2-2, with 10 bases that match TRBD2. Germline V gives CDR1 PRHDT, CDR2 FYEKMQ (reference sequence). This CDR3 spans 20 amino acids. The V gene end was trimmed by 5 bases and the J gene end by 4 bases; junction bases not matched to a gene: 19. The CDR3 sequence is CASSPGPSGSSDWVTGELFF. CDR3 nucleotides: TGTGCCAGCAGCCCCGGTCCTAGCGGGAGCAGTGATTGGGTCACCGGGGAGCTGTTTTTT.

The V gene is TRBV28, the J gene TRBJ1-1; D ambiguous. The CDR3 contains 16 residues. Per the germline V gene, CDR1 is MDHEN and CDR2 is SYDVKM. The germline V and J ends were trimmed by 5 bases and 5 bases, with 21 bases remaining between them. CDR3 sequence reads: CASSQGAALGETEAFF. The CDR3 DNA follows: TGTGCCAGCAGTCAAGGTGCGGCTCTCGGGGAAACTGAAGCTTTCTTT.

The chain's CDR3 is CASSPSDSKNQPQHF. CDR3 sequence (DNA): TGTGCCAGTAGTCCATCGGACAGTAAGAATCAGCCCCAGCATTTT. The chain joins TRBV19 to TRBJ1-5; D is possibly TRBD1 (6 bases). CDR1 and CDR2 from the germline V gene are LNHDA and SQIVND (reference sequence). The CDR3 length is 15 residues. Deletions cut 5 bases from V and 4 bases from J, with 15 bases between.

V usage is TRBV25-1 and J usage is TRBJ2-5, with 11 positions matching TRBD1. The junction had 3 bases not matched to a gene; V was cut back by 3 bases and J by 3 bases. Germline CDR1 reads MGHDK; CDR2 reads SYGVNS. This CDR3 has 15 residues. DNA of the CDR3: TGTGCCAGCAGTGAGGCGGGACAGGGGGAAGAGACCCAGTACTTC. This encodes CASSEAGQGEETQYF. Based on the CDR3 plus reference TRBV25-1 and TRBJ2-5, the full variable domain is EADIYQTPRYLVIGTGKKITLECSQTMGHDKMYWYQQDPGMELHLIHYSYGVNSTEKGDLSSESTVSRIRTEHFPLTLESARPSHTSQYLCASSEAGQGEETQYFGPGTRLLVL.

About this clone: Other DNA sequences within the sample encode an identical CDR3. The genes are TRBV7-3 and TRBJ1-1; D not resolved. Trimming took off 4 bases at V and 3 bases at J, with 9 bases between the two ends. Germline CDR1 is SGHTA and CDR2 is FQGTGA. This CDR3 has 13 amino acids. CDR3 nucleotides: TGTGCCAGCAGCTCCCAACGGGACACTGAAGCTTTCTTT. It codes for CASSSQRDTEAFF.

The rearrangement uses TRBV5-4 and TRBJ1-1; D uncertain. The CDR3 loop spans 12 amino acids. The germline V gene has CDR1 SGHNT and CDR2 YYREEE (reference sequence). V gave up 1 base and J gave up 11 bases, with 12 bases separating them. The CDR3 spells CASSLSTGDAFF. The CDR3 nucleotides read TGTGCCAGCAGCTTGTCAACCGGCGACGCTTTCTTT. Full variable domain (missing parts from reference TRBV5-4 and TRBJ1-1): ETGVTQSPTHLIKTRGQQVTLRCSSQSGHNTVSWYQQALGQGPQFIFQYYREEENGRGNFPPRFSGLQFPNYSSELNVNALELDDSALYLCASSLSTGDAFFGQGTRLTVV.

The rearrangement joins TRBV28 to TRBJ1-3; unclear D gene. This CDR3 spans 13 amino acids. Germline V gene sequence: CDR1 MDHEN, CDR2 SYDVKM. Trimming stripped 3 bases from V and 2 bases from J, with 5 bases between. CDR3 residues: CASSFDPGNTIYF. In DNA, the CDR3 is TGTGCCAGCAGTTTTGACCCTGGAAACACCATATATTTT. Complete variable domain (other parts from reference TRBV28 and TRBJ1-3): DVKVTQSSRYLVKRTGEKVFLECVQDMDHENMFWYRQDPGLGLRLIYFSYDVKMKEKGDIPEGYSVSREKKERFSLILESASTNQTSMYLCASSFDPGNTIYFGEGSWLTVV.